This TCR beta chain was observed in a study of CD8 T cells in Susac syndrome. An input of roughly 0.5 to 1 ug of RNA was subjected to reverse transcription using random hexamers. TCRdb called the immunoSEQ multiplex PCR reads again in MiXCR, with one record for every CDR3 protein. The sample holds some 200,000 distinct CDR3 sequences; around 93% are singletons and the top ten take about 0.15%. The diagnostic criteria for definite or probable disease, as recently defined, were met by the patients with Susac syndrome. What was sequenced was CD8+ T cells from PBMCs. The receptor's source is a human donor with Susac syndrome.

This CDR3 is CASSFQGNEQFF. For the CDR3, the DNA is TGTGCCAGCAGCTTTCAAGGCAATGAGCAGTTCTTC. J is TRBJ2-1 and V is TRBV7-9; D call uncertain. CDR3 length equals 12 residues. Looked up from germline, CDR1 is SEHNR and CDR2 is FQNEAQ (reference sequence). With 3 bases removed from V and 6 bases from J, the gap between germline ends came to 6 bases.